This T cell receptor (beta chain) emerged from a study of CD8+ T cells in alopecia areata. Findings and caveats of the study: Because one nonresponder was included, the link of baseline CD8+ expansion to response is considered uncertain.

Treatment of the sample: oral pan-JAK inhibitor, 5-10 mg twice daily. Extraction and reverse transcription of RNA yielded cDNA as the sequencing template. Assay: immunoSEQ multiplex PCR; the TCRdb copy retains only in-frame clones and omits some. The repertoire holds approximately 210,000 clones, with around two fifths as singletons. With regard to this clone: Its antigen is not identified.

Germline V lookup: CDR1 MNHNY, CDR2 SVGAGI (reference sequence). The CDR3 loop spans 16 amino acids. Trimming removed 0 bases at V and 7 bases at J, with 16 bases between. The sequence was obtained from a human donor with alopecia areata. This sample comprised CD4+ T cells sorted from blood, obtained between weeks 36 and 40, from a patient treated with tofacitinib. The V call is TRBV6-6, the J call TRBJ1-5; TRBD1 is a possible D gene (5 bases). The CDR3 loop reads CASSYSGAGRDQPQHF. CDR3 sequence (DNA): TGTGCCAGCAGTTACTCCGGGGCTGGCAGGGACCAGCCCCAGCATTTT.